One sample yielded the 18 T cell receptor beta chains listed below, sequenced in a study of OX40 agonist ivuxolimab in advanced cancers. Libraries were prepared by immunoSEQ multiplex PCR; TCRdb keeps only in-frame clonotypes and omits some of them. The sample carries under 85,000 clones, roughly 84% recorded once. The sample was CD4+ or CD8+ T cells sorted from blood, taken in a trial of the OX40 agonist ivuxolimab. Receptors were obtained from an adult with an advanced solid tumor such as melanoma, head and neck, liver or kidney cancer.

The chain links TRBV5-1 to TRBJ2-1; perhaps TRBD1 as D (6 bases). Trimming removed 2 bases from V and 3 bases from J, with 12 bases in between. Looked up from germline, CDR1 is SGHRS and CDR2 is YFSETQ. The CDR3 contains 15 residues. The CDR3 sequence is CASSFTGFGYNEQFF. CDR3 in DNA: TGCGCCAGCAGCTTCACAGGGTTCGGCTACAATGAGCAGTTCTTC. The full variable domain, rest sourced from reference TRBV5-1 and TRBJ2-1, is KAGVTQTPRYLIKTRGQQVTLSCSPISGHRSVSWYQQTPGQGLQFLFEYFSETQRNKGNFPGRFSGRQFSNSRSEMNVSTLELGDSALYLCASSFTGFGYNEQFFGPGTRLTVL.

The genes are TRBV7-9 and TRBJ2-7; D might be TRBD1 (5 bases). The CDR3 is 13 amino acids. Germline CDR1 SEHNR, CDR2 FQNEAQ (reference sequence). The germline V and J ends were trimmed by 7 bases and 2 bases, with 12 bases remaining between them. The chain's CDR3 is CASTRQSPYEQYF. In DNA, the CDR3 is TGTGCCAGCACCAGACAGAGCCCCTACGAGCAGTACTTC.

V usage is TRBV9 and J usage is TRBJ2-2; D unclear. Germline lookup yields CDR1 SGDLS and CDR2 YYNGEE. This CDR3 is 12 amino acids long. V lost 5 bases, J lost 4 bases, and 6 bases lay in between. CDR3: CASSTRTGELFF. The CDR3 nucleotides read TGTGCCAGCAGTACACGCACCGGGGAGCTGTTTTTT.

V gene TRBV30 combines with J gene TRBJ1-6; maybe TRBD1 (6 bases). Trimming left V 0 bases short and J 10 bases short, with 16 bases between. Per the germline V gene, CDR1 is GTSNPN and CDR2 is SVGIG (reference sequence). This CDR3 contains 15 residues. The CDR3 spells CAWSVRGRGQSPLHF. CDR3 nucleotides: TGTGCCTGGAGTGTACGTGGCAGGGGTCAATCACCCCTCCACTTT. Full variable domain (remainder filled in from reference TRBV30 and TRBJ1-6): SQTIHQWPATLVQPVGSPLSLECTVEGTSNPNLYWYRQAAGRGLQLLFYSVGIGQISSEVPQNLSASRPQDRQFILSSKKLLLSDSGFYLCAWSVRGRGQSPLHFGNGTRLTVT.

This clone was picked up a small number of times. The J gene is TRBJ2-7, the V gene TRBV5-1; D might be TRBD2 (6 bases). CDR1 is SGHRS and CDR2 is YFSETQ in the germline V gene. CDR3 length: 15 amino acids. The V end was cut by 0 bases, the J end by 2 bases, with 12 bases between. In DNA, the CDR3 is TGCGCCAGCAGCTTGGTTGGGGCGGGGCCCTACGAGCAGTACTTC. Its protein product is CASSLVGAGPYEQYF. Full variable domain (outside the CDR3, taken from reference TRBV5-1 and TRBJ2-7): KAGVTQTPRYLIKTRGQQVTLSCSPISGHRSVSWYQQTPGQGLQFLFEYFSETQRNKGNFPGRFSGRQFSNSRSEMNVSTLELGDSALYLCASSLVGAGPYEQYFGPGTRLTVT.

The chain joins TRBV28 to TRBJ1-6; D not resolved. V was shortened by 2 bases and J by 13 bases, with 9 bases between the two germline ends. Germline-derived CDR1 and CDR2 are MDHEN and SYDVKM. CDR3 length: 12 amino acids. The CDR3 DNA is TGTGCCAGCAGTTTACCCGTTTCGCCCCTCCACTTT. Protein sequence: CASSLPVSPLHF.

In its sample, this clone was seen many times. The chain employs TRBV19 and TRBJ2-2; 7 nucleotides align to TRBD1. The CDR3 has 15 residues. V lost 3 bases and J lost 3; bases outside the gene matches: 4. The V gene's germline CDR1 is LNHDA and CDR2 SQIVND (reference sequence). Here the CDR3 reads CASSMRDRHTGELFF. Written as DNA, the CDR3 is TGTGCCAGTAGTATGAGGGACAGACACACCGGGGAGCTGTTTTTT.

The CDR3 reads CATLDRGGSPLHF. The CDR3 coding sequence is TGTGCCACTTTAGACAGGGGGGGTTCACCCCTCCACTTT. The V call is TRBV7-2, the J call TRBJ1-6, with 9 bases fitting TRBD1. Germline lookup yields CDR1 SGHTA and CDR2 FQGNSA. The CDR3 contains 13 residues. The junction had 7 bases not matched to a gene; V was cut back by 10 bases and J by 9 bases.

About this clone: Other DNA sequences in this sample translate to the same CDR3. V is TRBV5-6 and J is TRBJ1-5; D call uncertain. Trimming took off 0 bases at V and 3 bases at J, with 7 bases between the two ends. Germline assignment: CDR1 SGHDT and CDR2 YYEEEE. The CDR3 runs to 14 residues. The CDR3 region has the DNA TGTGCCAGCAGCTTGGGGGGTTCCAATCAGCCCCAGCATTTT. Translating gives CASSLGGSNQPQHF.

As concerns this clone: One junction end disagrees with the germline gene, perhaps due to a read error. The V gene is TRBV2, the J gene TRBJ2-7, with a weak D call TRBD2 (5 bases). The CDR3 runs 11 residues. Germline CDR1 SNHLY, CDR2 FYNNEI. The CDR3 DNA sequence: TGTGCCAGCAGTGAATCACGGACTTTGTCCTTC. Amino acid sequence: CASSESRTLSF.

V usage is TRBV11-3 and J usage is TRBJ2-1; D remains unclear. Germline-derived CDR1 and CDR2 are SGHNT and YENEEA. Trimming took 0 bases from V and 6 from J, leaving 6 bases between them. The CDR3 spans 13 residues. The CDR3 coding sequence is TGTGCCAGCAGCTTAGACAGTTCCAATGAGCAGTTCTTC. Amino acids: CASSLDSSNEQFF.

The chain carries TRBV7-9 and TRBJ2-1, with 10 bases lining up with TRBD2. This CDR3 has 19 residues. Germline CDR1 is SEHNR and CDR2 is FQNEAQ (reference sequence). With V trimmed by 4 bases and J by 0 bases, 12 bases remained unmatched. CDR3 sequence reads: CASSSPRWTSGSSYNEQFF. CDR3 bases: TGTGCCAGCAGCTCTCCCAGATGGACTAGCGGTAGCTCCTACAATGAGCAGTTCTTC.

The chain employs TRBV19 and TRBJ1-5; 7 bases line up with TRBD1. The germline V gene has CDR1 LNHDA and CDR2 SQIVND (reference sequence). This CDR3 contains 14 residues. Unmatched junction bases numbered 15, after V lost 10 bases and J lost 9 bases. CDR3 nucleotide sequence: TGTGCCAATCCCGGGACAGAGCTCGGCGGGCCCCAGCATTTT. It yields the protein CANPGTELGGPQHF.

V is TRBV7-3 and J is TRBJ2-1; no definite D call. The V end was cut by 5 bases, the J end by 6 bases, with 14 bases between. Germline CDR1 reads SGHTA; CDR2 reads FQGTGA. The CDR3 has 14 residues. The CDR3 protein is CASSLDPGSNEQFF. For the CDR3, the DNA is TGTGCCAGCAGCCTAGACCCGGGCTCCAATGAGCAGTTCTTC.

This sequence joins TRBV7-9 and TRBJ2-5, with D possibly being TRBD2 (6 bases). The DNA matches TRBJ2-7 better at its end, which makes the J call doubtful. The CDR3 has 16 amino acids. CDR1 and CDR2 from the germline V gene are SEHNR and FQNEAQ (reference sequence). In nucleotides, the CDR3 is TGTGCCAGCAGCTTAGGTGCTAGCGTATACTCCTACGAGCAGTACTTC. It encodes CASSLGASVYSYEQYF.

The rearrangement uses TRBV18 and TRBJ2-3; D remains ambiguous. Between the trimmed V and J ends, which lost 1 base and 6 bases, there was a span of 8 bases. This CDR3 has 13 residues. The germline V gene has CDR1 KGHSH and CDR2 LQKENI. In DNA, the CDR3 is TGTGCCAGCTCACCACAGACGGCTGATACGCAGTATTTT. It is translated as CASSPQTADTQYF.

In regard to this clone: A junction boundary mismatches the germline segment, possibly from a read error. The chain recombines TRBV27 with TRBJ1-5; no reliable D call. Germline values: CDR1 MNHEY, CDR2 SMNVEV (reference sequence). The CDR3 covers 16 residues. CDR3 in amino acids: CASSLSHPQYNQPRHF. The CDR3 DNA is TGTGCCAGCAGTTTATCGCATCCACAGTACAATCAGCCCCGGCATTTT.

The rearrangement links TRBV15 to TRBJ2-1; possibly TRBD1 or TRBD2 for D (6 bases each). This CDR3 spans 16 amino acids. Trimming took 0 bases from V and 4 from J, leaving 13 bases between them. The germline CDR1 and CDR2 sequences are LNHNV and YYDKDF (reference sequence). The CDR3 DNA sequence: TGTGCCACCAGCAGAGAGGGGGGCCAGCCATACAATGAGCAGTTCTTC. It is translated as CATSREGGQPYNEQFF.